This T cell receptor (beta chain) was captured in a study of cytomegalovirus exposure and HLA in healthy donors. Broader study findings: Later analysis indicated greater clonal expansion among HLA-associated TCR beta chains than among equally common other chains. The authors considered a cluster of highly shared sequence variants likely to be a sequencing artifact.

This clone was observed once. What it binds is unknown. Vbeta (60) and Jbeta (13) primers were used in the PCR. The data were produced by immunoSEQ multiplex PCR, yet TCRdb's version contains in-frame clones alone and is incomplete. The sample yields more than 85,000 clones, more than 65% seen once. CDR3 size: 14 residues. V gave up 3 bases and J gave up 3 bases; unmatched junction bases: 2. Germline loops: CDR1 MNHNS, CDR2 SASEGT. The V and J genes are TRBV6-1 and TRBJ1-5; 7 nucleotides agree with TRBD1. The source material was PBMCs. The TCR originated in a man in his thirties or forties in good health and CMV-seronegative. DNA for the CDR3: TGTGCCAGCAGTGAGAGGGGGCCCAATCAGCCCCAGCATTTT. As protein: CASSERGPNQPQHF.